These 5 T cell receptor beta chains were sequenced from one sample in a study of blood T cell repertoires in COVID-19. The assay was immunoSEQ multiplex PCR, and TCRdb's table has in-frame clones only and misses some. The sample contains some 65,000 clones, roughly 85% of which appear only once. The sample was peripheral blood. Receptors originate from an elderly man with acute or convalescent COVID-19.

CDR3: CAIGTTGGNTIYF. The CDR3 DNA follows: TGTGCCATCGGAACGACAGGGGGAAACACCATATATTTT. The rearrangement links TRBV10-3 to TRBJ1-3; 7 nucleotides agree with TRBD1. This CDR3 has 13 amino acids. From germline, CDR1 is ENHRY and CDR2 SYGVKD. After removal of 8 bases from V and 4 bases from J, the junction contained 5 bases not matched to a gene.

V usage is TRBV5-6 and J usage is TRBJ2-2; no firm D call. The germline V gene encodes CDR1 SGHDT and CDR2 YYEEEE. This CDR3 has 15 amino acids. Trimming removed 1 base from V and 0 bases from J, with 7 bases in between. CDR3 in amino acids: CASSLRQANTGELFF. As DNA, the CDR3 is TGTGCCAGCAGCTTGCGCCAGGCGAACACCGGGGAGCTGTTTTTT.

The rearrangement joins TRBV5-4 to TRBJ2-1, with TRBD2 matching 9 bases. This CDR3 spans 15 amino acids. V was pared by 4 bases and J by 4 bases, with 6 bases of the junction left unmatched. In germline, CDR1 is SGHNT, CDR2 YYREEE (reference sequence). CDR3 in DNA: TGTGCCAGCAGCCGGAGAACTAGCGGGTACAATGAGCAGTTCTTC. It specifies CASSRRTSGYNEQFF.

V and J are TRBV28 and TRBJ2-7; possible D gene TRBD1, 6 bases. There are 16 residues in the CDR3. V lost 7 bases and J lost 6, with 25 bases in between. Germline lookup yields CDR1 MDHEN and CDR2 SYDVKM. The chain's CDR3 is CASTLRMGAQRAEQYF. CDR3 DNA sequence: TGTGCCAGCACCTTGAGGATGGGGGCGCAAAGGGCCGAGCAGTACTTC.

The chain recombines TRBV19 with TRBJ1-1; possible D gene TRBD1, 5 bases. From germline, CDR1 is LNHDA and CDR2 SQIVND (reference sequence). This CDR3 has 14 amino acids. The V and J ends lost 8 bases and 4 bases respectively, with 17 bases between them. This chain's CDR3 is CASGGGAGITEAFF. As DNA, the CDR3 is TGTGCCAGTGGCGGAGGGGCCGGGATCACTGAAGCTTTCTTT.